Below, 24 T cell receptor beta chains from the same sample are listed, as sequenced in a study of tumor-infiltrating lymphocytes in glioblastoma multiforme (dated by TCRdb to between 2016 and 2019). The sequencer was an Illumina HiSeq 2500. TCRB libraries were built from RNA via three nested multiplex PCR rounds using a modified ARM-PCR protocol with multiple V-beta primers and a C-beta primer. TCRdb reprocessing: public reads trimmed at Q25 with fastp, clones called with MiXCR, in-frame beta chains kept. Here each entry gathers all rows of one CDR3 protein and keeps the most common genes and DNA. In this sample the table shows about 10,000 distinct CDR3 sequences, 66% of which occur a single time. The ten largest clonotypes hold 25% to 30% of the sample. The sample consisted of brain tumor tissue. The receptor set was obtained from a male donor with glioblastoma.

This clonotype was counted only a few times. The chain employs TRBV28 and TRBJ2-7; 8 bases agree with TRBD2. This CDR3 is built from 14 residues. The germline V gene encodes CDR1 MDHEN and CDR2 SYDVKM. V trimming: 2 bases; J trimming: 5 bases; junction bases outside the gene matches: 5. The CDR3 DNA sequence: TGTGCCAGCAGTTTAACGGGAGGGAAGGACGAGCAGTACTTC. It encodes CASSLTGGKDEQYF.

This clonotype is classed as medium-sized. The genes are TRBV20-1 and TRBJ2-7, with 7 bases aligning to TRBD2. The germline V gene encodes CDR1 DFQATT and CDR2 SNEGSKA (reference sequence). The CDR3 contains 15 residues. The V gene end was trimmed by 5 bases and the J gene end by 4 bases; junction bases not matched to a gene: 14. The CDR3 reads CSAFPSGKLAYEQYF. The CDR3, as DNA: TGCAGTGCTTTCCCTTCCGGAAAACTAGCGTACGAGCAGTACTTC.

The genes are TRBV11-3 and TRBJ2-1; D might be TRBD2 (7 bases). CDR1 is SGHNT, CDR2 YENEEA, per germline. The CDR3 length is 13 residues. V lost 8 bases and J lost 13, with 21 bases in between. The CDR3 DNA is TGTGCCAGCGACTCGAGGGGGGAGGGTGATCAGTTCTTC. Protein: CASDSRGEGDQFF.

The gene calls are TRBV12-3 or TRBV12-4 and TRBJ2-3; D may correspond to TRBD1 or TRBD2 (5 bases each). This CDR3 spans 13 amino acids. V gave up 8 bases and J gave up 5 bases, with 14 bases separating them. Here the CDR3 reads CASGWGSGDTQYF. The CDR3 coding sequence is TGTGCCAGCGGTTGGGGGAGCGGAGATACGCAGTATTTT.

This sequence joins TRBV11-2 and TRBJ2-7; the D call may be TRBD1 or TRBD2 (5 bases each). TRBJ2-1 matches the DNA end more closely, so the J call is doubtful. CDR3 length equals 15 residues. Germline V CDR1 and CDR2: SGHAT, FQNNGV. The CDR3 here is CASSPMSGRTYEQFF. CDR3 nucleotide sequence: TGTGCCAGCAGCCCGATGTCGGGGCGGACCTACGAGCAGTTCTTC.

The rearrangement links TRBV20-1 to TRBJ1-5; 10 positions agree with TRBD1. CDR3 length equals 15 residues. From germline, CDR1 is DFQATT and CDR2 SNEGSKA (reference sequence). Trimming at V came to 0 bases and at J to 6 bases, leaving 5 bases not matched to a gene. This chain's CDR3 is CSARDRDRGFQPQHF. CDR3 nucleotides: TGCAGTGCTAGAGATCGGGACAGGGGTTTTCAGCCCCAGCATTTT.

About this clonotype itself: A junction boundary mismatches the germline segment, possibly from a read error. The rearrangement uses TRBV6-2 or TRBV6-3 and TRBJ1-1; D is possibly TRBD1 (6 bases). The CDR3 is 15 amino acids. From germline, CDR1 is MNHEY and CDR2 SVGEGT. The DNA of the CDR3 is TGTGCCAGCAGTTCCGAGGGTCTTTGGGACACTGAAGCTTCCTTT. Translation: CASSSEGLWDTEASF.

This sequence joins TRBV10-1 and TRBJ1-1; TRBD1 matches 7 bases. The germline V gene encodes CDR1 WNHNN and CDR2 SYGVQD (reference sequence). The CDR3 sequence is 13 residues long. V gave up 7 bases and J gave up 10 bases; unmatched junction bases: 12. In DNA, the CDR3 is TGCGCCAGCATCAGGACAGGCCTATTGAGAGCTTTCTTT. This gives the protein CASIRTGLLRAFF.

As for this clonotype: The CDR3 does not end in the conserved phenylalanine or tryptophan, so this is likely a read error. The chain joins TRBV11-2 to TRBJ1-1; tentatively, D is TRBD1 (5 bases). Trimming pared 11 bases from V and 5 bases from J, leaving 18 bases between. Germline lookup yields CDR1 SGHAT and CDR2 FQNNGV. The CDR3 has 13 residues. Here the CDR3 reads CACSQQVATEAFL. As DNA, the CDR3 is TGTGCCTGTAGCCAACAGGTGGCAACTGAAGCTTTCCTT.

As regards this clonotype: At one boundary the junction diverges from the germline segment, which might be a read error. The J gene is TRBJ1-1, the V gene TRBV14, with TRBD1 as a possible D gene (6 bases). The CDR3 extends over 15 amino acids. The germline CDR1 and CDR2 sequences are SGHDN and FVKESK. The CDR3: CASGQRGGADTEASF. CDR3 bases: TGTGCCAGCGGCCAACGCGGGGGGGCTGACACTGAAGCTTCCTTT. Complete variable domain (other parts from reference TRBV14 and TRBJ1-1): EAGVTQFPSHSVIEKGQTVTLRCDPISGHDNLYWYRRVMGKEIKFLLHFVKESKQDESGMPNNRFLAERTGGTYSTLKVQPAELEDSGVYFCASGQRGGADTEASFGQGTRLTVV.

In regard to this clonotype: Germline is not matched at one junction end, which may reflect a read error. This chain uses TRBV29-1 with TRBJ2-1; possible D gene TRBD2, 5 bases. Germline V lookup: CDR1 SQVTM, CDR2 ANQGSEA. CDR3 length: 13 amino acids. The CDR3 region has the DNA TGCAGCGTTGAAGAGGCAGACTACAATGAGCAGTTTTTC. The encoded protein is CSVEEADYNEQFF.

This clonotype was counted a single time. The germline gene is not matched at one end of the junction; a read error may be the cause. The chain recombines TRBV20-1 with TRBJ2-3, with a tentative D call TRBD2 (5 bases). In germline, CDR1 is DFQATT, CDR2 SNEGSKA (reference sequence). The CDR3 loop spans 11 amino acids. The CDR3 sequence: CSTRVEDTQYF. The CDR3 DNA sequence: TGCAGTACTAGAGTGGAAGATACGCAGTATTTT.

As regards this clonotype: A much larger clone is a single base away; this may be a read error. CDR3 sequence reads: CANSEFTCEQYF. The CDR3 DNA sequence: TGTGCCAACAGCGAGTTTACCTGCGAGCAGTACTTC. This chain uses TRBV6-2 or TRBV6-3 with TRBJ2-7; D remains unclear. This CDR3 spans 12 amino acids. Trimming left V 10 bases short and J 6 bases short, with 16 bases between. Germline values: CDR1 MNHEY, CDR2 SVGEGT.

The gene calls are TRBV2 and TRBJ2-3; 7 nucleotides match TRBD2. Germline assignment: CDR1 SNHLY and CDR2 FYNNEI. V dropped 7 bases and J dropped 3; count of bases not matched to a gene: 10. The CDR3 has 15 residues. The CDR3 region is CASNKGGSGTDTQYF. The CDR3 bases are TGTGCCAGCAATAAAGGCGGGAGTGGGACAGATACGCAGTATTTT.

On this clonotype: The CDR3 end shows no conserved phenylalanine or tryptophan, and so a read error is likely. Because the CDR3's place on the DNA is in doubt, the DNA is left out and the CDR3 is given as listed by TCRdb. This chain joins TRBV12-3 or TRBV12-4 and TRBJ1-5; TRBD1 is the table's D call, not checked against the DNA. Termini included, the CDR3 measures 12 amino acids. The chain's CDR3 is CASSGDPGRQRL.

In the case of this clonotype: A junction end diverges from the germline sequence, so it may reflect a read error. This chain uses TRBV11-1 with TRBJ2-3; 11 bases map to TRBD2. Germline loops: CDR1 SGHAT, CDR2 FQDESV (reference sequence). The CDR3 is 16 amino acids. The CDR3 DNA follows: TGCGCCAGCATCTTAGGACTAGCGGGTAGCACAGATACGCAGTATTTT. Protein sequence: CASILGLAGSTDTQYF. Drawing the rest from reference TRBV11-1 and TRBJ2-3, the complete variable domain is EAEVAQSPRYKITEKSQAVAFWCDPISGHATLYWYRQILGQGPELLVQFQDESVVDDSQLPKDRFSAERLKGVDSTLKIQPAELGDSAMYLCASILGLAGSTDTQYFGPGTRLTVL.

The CDR3 loop reads CSAGLAGGTDTQYF. The DNA of the CDR3 is TGCAGTGCTGGACTGGCGGGAGGGACAGATACGCAGTATTTT. The chain recombines TRBV20-1 with TRBJ2-3; 9 nucleotides match TRBD2. There are 14 residues in the CDR3. V lost 5 bases and J lost 3; bases outside the gene matches: 6. Germline loops: CDR1 DFQATT, CDR2 SNEGSKA (reference sequence).

Turning to this clonotype: Relative to the germline gene, one junction end is altered; a read error may explain this. The rearrangement uses TRBV10-3 and TRBJ1-5, with 12 bases that match TRBD1. Per the germline V gene, CDR1 is ENHRY and CDR2 is SYGVKD. The CDR3 runs to 15 residues. The CDR3 is CAISAGTGGDQPQHF. The CDR3 DNA sequence: TGTGCTATCAGTGCGGGGACAGGGGGCGATCAGCCCCAGCATTTT.

The chain recombines TRBV7-2 with TRBJ2-5; 7 bases line up with TRBD2. Trimming took 5 bases from V and 2 from J; bases not matched to a gene: 14. Germline CDR1 is SGHTA and CDR2 is FQGNSA. This CDR3 region has 17 residues. The CDR3 sequence: CASSRERGLPQQETQYF. CDR3 DNA sequence: TGTGCCAGCAGCCGTGAGCGGGGACTTCCGCAGCAAGAGACCCAGTACTTC.

In the case of this clonotype: A read error may produce the germline difference seen at one junction end. The chain is built from TRBV11-3 and TRBJ2-7; D not certain. CDR1 is SGHNT and CDR2 is YENEEA in the germline V gene. This CDR3 region has 13 residues. The CDR3 loop reads CVSSSRRVGEQYF. In DNA form, the CDR3 reads TGTGTCAGCAGCTCCAGACGGGTGGGCGAGCAGTACTTC. Using reference TRBV11-3 and TRBJ2-7 for the parts outside the CDR3, the full variable domain is EAGVVQSPRYKIIEKKQPVAFWCNPISGHNTLYWYLQNLGQGPELLIRYENEEAVDDSQLPKDRFSAERLKGVDSTLKIQPAELGDSAVYLCVSSSRRVGEQYFGPGTRLTVT.

To note about this clonotype: As the CDR3 is not closed by the conserved phenylalanine or tryptophan, this likely results from a read error. This chain links TRBV20-1 with TRBJ2-7, with a tentative D call TRBD1 (6 bases). The CDR3 is made up of 15 amino acids. The germline gives CDR1 DFQATT, CDR2 SNEGSKA (reference sequence). In nucleotides, the CDR3 is TGCAATGCTATTCCGGGACAAGGACCTCCCGACGAGCAGTACTTA. Amino acid sequence: CNAIPGQGPPDEQYL.

This clonotype qualifies as hyperexpanded. This sequence joins TRBV11-2 and TRBJ2-1, with a tentative D call TRBD1 (6 bases). V was shortened by 0 bases and J by 7 bases, with 7 bases between the two germline ends. The germline V gene has CDR1 SGHAT and CDR2 FQNNGV. The CDR3 consists of 13 residues. CDR3 DNA sequence: TGTGCCAGCAGCTTAGATAGGGGGAATGAGCAGTTCTTC. It is translated as CASSLDRGNEQFF.

This clonotype occurred a few times. The CDR3 sequence: CSTQTGVDTGELFF. The DNA for the CDR3 is TGCAGCACACAGACAGGGGTAGACACCGGGGAGCTGTTTTTT. This chain uses TRBV29-1 with TRBJ2-2; TRBD1 agrees at 8 bases. With V trimmed by 8 bases and J by 3 bases, 8 bases remained unmatched. Germline V lookup: CDR1 SQVTM, CDR2 ANQGSEA. The CDR3 covers 14 residues.

The chain recombines TRBV12-3 or TRBV12-4 with TRBJ1-2; D unclear. The V end lost 6 bases, the J end lost 8 bases, and 16 bases lay between the germline ends. The CDR3 spans 13 residues. The CDR3 nucleotides are TGTGCCAGCAGCCCCAGCGGGTTAGGAGGCTACACCTTC. It specifies CASSPSGLGGYTF.